One sample yielded the 12 T cell receptor beta chains listed below, sequenced in a study of blood T cell repertoires in COVID-19. Method: immunoSEQ multiplex PCR; TCRdb's copy keeps in-frame clones and lacks some. The data contain hundreds of thousands of clones, over 80% of them singletons. The sample consisted of PBMCs or T cells enriched from blood (not recorded which). These receptors all stem from a woman between 40 and 50 years old who had recovered from COVID-19.

This clone has more than one count but fewer than ten. This chain joins TRBV5-4 and TRBJ1-1; unclear D gene. This CDR3 region has 12 residues. Germline CDR1 and CDR2: SGHNT and YYREEE (reference sequence). Trimming removed 0 bases at V and 11 bases at J, with 11 bases between. The CDR3 loop is CASSLEAGGAFF. The CDR3 bases are TGTGCCAGCAGCTTGGAGGCGGGCGGGGCTTTCTTT.

This rearrangement joins TRBV29-1 to TRBJ1-1, with no clear D. V was pared by 7 bases and J by 2 bases, with 11 bases between. Germline V gene lookup returns CDR1 SQVTM and CDR2 ANQGSEA. This CDR3 region has 12 residues. The CDR3 sequence is CSGGMTNTEAFF. Here the CDR3 DNA reads TGCAGCGGAGGGATGACTAACACTGAAGCTTTCTTT. Drawing the rest from reference TRBV29-1 and TRBJ1-1, the complete variable domain is SAVISQKPSRDICQRGTSLTIQCQVDSQVTMMFWYRQQPGQSLTLIATANQGSEATYESGFVIDKFPISRPNLTFSTLTVSNMSPEDSSIYLCSGGMTNTEAFFGQGTRLTVV.

The chain carries TRBV28 and TRBJ1-4; D perhaps matches TRBD1 (6 bases). Germline CDR1 and CDR2: MDHEN and SYDVKM. Trimming took 5 bases from V and 6 from J, leaving 19 bases between them. The CDR3 covers 16 residues. The CDR3 loop is CASSPAGGGRDEKLFF. Here the CDR3 DNA reads TGTGCCAGCAGTCCCGCCGGGGGGGGGCGAGATGAAAAACTGTTTTTT.

The chain uses TRBV28 and TRBJ2-5; 11 positions agree with TRBD2. CDR3 size: 17 residues. Unmatched junction bases numbered 18, after V lost 8 bases and J lost 7 bases. The germline gives CDR1 MDHEN, CDR2 SYDVKM. CDR3: CASQGTSGKSDLGTQYF. CDR3 sequence (DNA): TGTGCCAGCCAGGGGACTAGCGGAAAGTCTGATCTTGGGACCCAGTACTTC. Variable domain in full (rest from reference TRBV28 and TRBJ2-5): DVKVTQSSRYLVKRTGEKVFLECVQDMDHENMFWYRQDPGLGLRLIYFSYDVKMKEKGDIPEGYSVSREKKERFSLILESASTNQTSMYLCASQGTSGKSDLGTQYFGPGTRLLVL.

Remarks on this clone: The same CDR3 arises from other DNA sequences in this sample as well. The V and J genes are TRBV18 and TRBJ2-3, with 11 nucleotides matching TRBD1. Germline loops: CDR1 KGHSH, CDR2 LQKENI. This CDR3 contains 15 residues. V lost 6 bases to trimming and J lost 1 base; unmatched junction nucleotides: 3. The DNA for the CDR3 is TGTGCCAGCTCGCCGGGACAGGGGGGCACAGATACGCAGTATTTT. As protein: CASSPGQGGTDTQYF.

The V call is TRBV18, the J call TRBJ1-5; D possibly corresponds to TRBD1 (6 bases). The CDR3 covers 14 residues. The V and J ends lost 6 bases and 1 base respectively, with 10 bases between them. CDR1 and CDR2 (germline): KGHSH, LQKENI. This CDR3 is CASSTGISNQPQHF. The CDR3 DNA sequence: TGTGCCAGCTCTACAGGGATCAGCAATCAGCCCCAGCATTTT. The full variable domain, completed using reference TRBV18 and TRBJ1-5, is NAGVMQNPRHLVRRRGQEARLRCSPMKGHSHVYWYRQLPEEGLKFMVYLQKENIIDESGMPKERFSAEFPKEGPSILRIQQVVRGDSAAYFCASSTGISNQPQHFGDGTRLSIL.

This clone has just one count. The V and J genes are TRBV7-2 and TRBJ2-1; 7 nucleotides match TRBD2. The CDR3 loop spans 16 amino acids. Germline values: CDR1 SGHTA, CDR2 FQGNSA. The V gene end was trimmed by 1 base and the J gene end by 6 bases; junction bases not matched to a gene: 9. The CDR3 loop is CASSLGRAGVGNEQFF. The DNA for the CDR3 is TGTGCCAGCAGCTTAGGGCGGGCGGGAGTCGGCAATGAGCAGTTCTTC.

This chain connects TRBV7-9 to TRBJ2-3, with a possible D match to TRBD1 (5 bases). Per the germline V gene, CDR1 is SEHNR and CDR2 is FQNEAQ (reference sequence). V gave up 2 bases and J gave up 7 bases, with 10 bases separating them. The CDR3 covers 13 residues. The CDR3 reads CASSLRGNNTQYF. DNA for the CDR3: TGTGCCAGCAGCTTAAGGGGTAACAATACGCAGTATTTT. Combining the CDR3 with reference TRBV7-9 and TRBJ2-3 gives the whole variable domain DTGVSQNPRHKITKRGQNVTFRCDPISEHNRLYWYRQTLGQGPEFLTYFQNEAQLEKSRLLSDRFSAERPKGSFSTLEIQRTEQGDSAMYLCASSLRGNNTQYFGPGTRLTVL.

V and J are TRBV2 and TRBJ1-5, with unresolved D. Trimming stripped 2 bases from V and 4 bases from J, with 12 bases between. CDR3 length: 15 amino acids. Germline CDR1 is SNHLY and CDR2 is FYNNEI. CDR3 region: CASSEMGRSNQPQHF. The DNA for the CDR3 is TGTGCCAGCAGTGAAATGGGGAGGAGTAATCAGCCCCAGCATTTT.

This CDR3 reads CASSSGRGPYNEQFF. CDR3 nucleotides: TGTGCCAGCAGTTCTGGCAGGGGGCCCTACAATGAGCAGTTCTTC. This chain connects TRBV6-2 or TRBV6-3 to TRBJ2-1; 8 bases match TRBD1. Germline CDR1 is MNHEY and CDR2 is SVGEGT. CDR3 size: 15 residues. V lost 4 bases, J lost 2 bases, and 4 bases stayed unmatched.

V is TRBV11-2 and J is TRBJ2-3, with 8 positions matching TRBD1. V trimming: 5 bases; J trimming: 3 bases; junction bases outside the gene matches: 13. Looked up from germline, CDR1 is SGHAT and CDR2 is FQNNGV. The CDR3 has 17 residues. CDR3 DNA: TGTGCCAGCAGCAAACGTACAGGGGGAATGGGAACAGATACGCAGTATTTT. Residues: CASSKRTGGMGTDTQYF.

This clone was observed a single time. The V call is TRBV4-3, the J call TRBJ1-4; TRBD1 might be the D (5 bases). V dropped 3 bases and J dropped 8 bases, with 13 bases sitting between them. Per germline, CDR1 LGHNA and CDR2 YSLEER. The length of the CDR3 is 14 residues. For the CDR3, the DNA is TGCGCCAGCAGCCATGGGCAGGGAGGGGAAAAACTGTTTTTT. Translated, it gives CASSHGQGGEKLFF.